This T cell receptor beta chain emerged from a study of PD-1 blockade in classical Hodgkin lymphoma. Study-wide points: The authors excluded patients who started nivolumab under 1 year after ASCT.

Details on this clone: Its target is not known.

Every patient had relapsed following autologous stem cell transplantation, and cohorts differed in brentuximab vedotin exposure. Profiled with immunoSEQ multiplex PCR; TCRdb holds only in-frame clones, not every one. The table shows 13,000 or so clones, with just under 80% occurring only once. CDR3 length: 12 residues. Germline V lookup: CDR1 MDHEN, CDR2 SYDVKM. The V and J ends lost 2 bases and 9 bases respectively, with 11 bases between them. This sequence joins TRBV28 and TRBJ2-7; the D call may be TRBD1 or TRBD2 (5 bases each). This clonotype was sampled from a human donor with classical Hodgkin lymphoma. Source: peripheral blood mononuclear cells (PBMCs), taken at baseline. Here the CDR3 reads CASSLRGAGQYV. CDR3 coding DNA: TGTGCCAGCAGTTTACGAGGGGCGGGGCAGTACGTC.